This entry lists 17 T cell receptor beta chains sequenced from one sample in a study of regulatory T cells in long-lasting Graves disease. The time point here: persistent/refractory GD, antithyroid drugs over 5 years with positive TRAb. PBMCs were the source of the RNA used for TCR sequencing. Sequencing libraries for TCR beta were prepared with iRepertoire HTBI primers and Arm-PCR of CDR3 regions. TCRdb fed the multiplex PCR reads into MiXCR, producing one record per CDR3 protein. The table lists roughly 470,000 distinct CDR3 sequences, less than 25% of them singletons. The sample was peripheral blood mononuclear cells (PBMCs), taken when the disease was refractory, from a patient treated with antithyroid drugs. The receptors stem from a female donor with Graves disease.

This clonotype was picked up many times. The V call is TRBV2, the J call TRBJ2-1, with TRBD2 matching over 11 bases. The germline V gene encodes CDR1 SNHLY and CDR2 FYNNEI. The CDR3 is made up of 16 amino acids. Trimming cost V 6 bases and J 0 bases; bases outside gene matches: 4. The CDR3 bases are TGTGCCAGCAGACCGACTAGCGGGGCCTCCTACAATGAGCAGTTCTTC. Protein sequence: CASRPTSGASYNEQFF.

Regarding this clonotype: A read error is possible here, since a much larger clone lies one base away. V gene TRBV28 combines with J gene TRBJ2-7; 7 nucleotides line up with TRBD2. Germline CDR1 reads MDHEN; CDR2 reads SYDVKM. After removal of 4 bases from V and 4 bases from J, the junction contained 16 bases not matched to a gene. This CDR3 comprises 17 residues. The CDR3 spells CASSSDPASGGLYEQYF. The DNA of the CDR3 is TGTGCCAGCAGTTCTGACCCTGCTAGCGGAGGCCTTTACGAGCAGTACTTC. Looking up the rest from reference TRBV28 and TRBJ2-7 gives the full variable domain: DVKVTQSSRYLVKRTGEKVFLECVQDMDHENMFWYRQDPGLGLRLIYFSYDVKMKEKGDIPEGYSVSREKKERFSLILESASTNQTSMYLCASSSDPASGGLYEQYFGPGTRLTVT.

J is TRBJ2-7 and V is TRBV6-2 or TRBV6-3; 11 positions match TRBD2. Trimming at V came to 5 bases and at J to 3 bases, leaving 6 bases not matched to a gene. This CDR3 is built from 15 residues. The germline gives CDR1 MNHEY, CDR2 SVGEGT. The CDR3, as DNA: TGTGCCAGCAGTGACGGACTAGCGGGTATCTACGAGCAGTACTTC. Protein sequence: CASSDGLAGIYEQYF.

A few counts support this clonotype. This chain connects TRBV14 to TRBJ1-1; D uncertain. The CDR3 consists of 13 residues. CDR1 is SGHDN and CDR2 is FVKESK in the germline V gene. With 6 bases removed from V and 7 bases from J, the gap between germline ends came to 15 bases. CDR3 coding DNA: TGTGCCAGCAGTTACTCGGGCAGCCTTGAAGCTTTCTTT. This gives the protein CASSYSGSLEAFF.

Comments on this clonotype: This sequence is one base from a far larger clone and is likely a read error. The chain uses TRBV6-9 and TRBJ2-5; maybe TRBD1 (6 bases). The germline V gene encodes CDR1 MNHGY and CDR2 SVAAGI. This CDR3 region has 12 residues. The CDR3 coding sequence is TGTGCCAGCAGTTTTTCAGGGGAGACCCGGTACTTC. This gives the protein CASSFSGETRYF.

The CDR3 nucleotides are TGTGCCAGTAGTATTAGTAGTTGGATTTTCGAAGATGGGGGGCTTGGGCAGCCCCAGCATTTT. Amino acids: CASSISSWIFEDGGLGQPQHF. V gene TRBV19 combines with J gene TRBJ1-5; the D gene is possibly TRBD1 (6 bases). From germline, CDR1 is LNHDA and CDR2 SQIVND (reference sequence). V lost 3 bases to trimming and J lost 7 bases, with 34 bases between them. This CDR3 comprises 21 residues.

The chain has TRBV6-2 or TRBV6-3 and TRBJ2-3, with D possibly being TRBD2 (6 bases). CDR1 MNHEY and CDR2 SVGEGT come from the germline V gene. This CDR3 is 14 amino acids long. With 4 bases removed from V and 8 bases from J, the gap between germline ends came to 16 bases. CDR3 sequence reads: CASSLEGAWGTQYF. Written as DNA, the CDR3 is TGTGCCAGCAGTTTGGAGGGAGCGTGGGGTACGCAGTATTTT.

As to this clonotype: This may stem from a read error, because a much larger clone lies one nucleotide away. The rearrangement joins TRBV5-5 to TRBJ2-5; D unclear. This CDR3 has 14 amino acids. The V gene's germline CDR1 is SGHKS and CDR2 YYEKEE (reference sequence). CDR3 nucleotide sequence: TGTGCCGGCAGCTTGGCTATAAACCAAGAGACCCAGTACTTC. Translated, it gives CAGSLAINQETQYF.

This clonotype occurred a few times. Since a much larger clone is just one base distant, this may be a read error. The V gene is TRBV2, the J gene TRBJ2-7; D unresolved. The CDR3 consists of 15 residues. Germline CDR1 SNHLY, CDR2 FYNNEI. Trimming stripped 2 bases from V and 2 bases from J, with 13 bases between. The chain's CDR3 is CASSEPGGDTYEQYF. CDR3 DNA: TGTGCCAGCAGTGAACCTGGCGGAGATACCTACGAGCAGTACTTC.

This clonotype was recorded many times. V and J are TRBV7-9 and TRBJ2-2; 9 bases are a match to TRBD1. There are 18 residues in the CDR3. V shed 2 bases and J 3 bases; nucleotides not matched to a gene: 10. The germline V gene has CDR1 SEHNR and CDR2 FQNEAQ (reference sequence). The CDR3 protein is CASSLTKRDREYTGELFF. The CDR3 DNA reads as TGTGCCAGCAGCTTAACCAAACGGGACAGGGAATACACCGGGGAGCTGTTTTTT.

The chain is built from TRBV15 and TRBJ1-2; D remains unclear. Germline V gene sequence: CDR1 LNHNV, CDR2 YYDKDF (reference sequence). Trimming stripped 0 bases from V and 4 bases from J, with 15 bases between. This CDR3 has 16 residues. CDR3: CATSRDKMEAGYGYTF. The DNA of the CDR3 is TGTGCCACCAGCAGAGACAAGATGGAGGCAGGCTATGGCTACACCTTC.

The chain links TRBV27 to TRBJ2-2; 7 bases align to TRBD2. Germline V gene lookup returns CDR1 MNHEY and CDR2 SMNVEV (reference sequence). The CDR3 covers 15 residues. With V trimmed by 7 bases and J by 2 bases, 7 bases remained unmatched. Here the CDR3 DNA reads TGTGCCAGCAAGGGAGGGGCCTCAAACACCGGGGAGCTGTTTTTT. Residues: CASKGGASNTGELFF.

In its sample, this clonotype was seen many times. The J gene is TRBJ2-7, the V gene TRBV20-1, with TRBD2 matching 8 bases. Per the germline V gene, CDR1 is DFQATT and CDR2 is SNEGSKA (reference sequence). J was trimmed by 4 bases and V by 0 bases; bases with no gene match: 8. This CDR3 region has 15 residues. CDR3 DNA sequence: TGCAGTGCTAGAGATCAGCCAGCGGGAGATTACGAGCAGTACTTC. Encoded protein: CSARDQPAGDYEQYF.

In regard to this clonotype: A much larger clone lies one base from this, so it may be a read error. The rearrangement links TRBV6-5 to TRBJ1-5; D is unresolved. The ends were cut back, 2 bases at V and 0 bases at J, with 29 bases in the middle. Germline V CDR1 and CDR2: MNHEY, SVGAGI. The CDR3 runs 22 residues. CDR3 in amino acids: CASSYDLQYGDAGSYSNQPQHF. The CDR3 DNA follows: TGTGCCAGCAGTTACGACCTGCAATACGGCGACGCCGGTTCTTATAGCAATCAGCCCCAGCATTTT.

The chain carries TRBV7-8 and TRBJ2-2, with 8 bases identical to TRBD1. This CDR3 has 15 amino acids. J gave up 3 bases and V 7 bases, and 7 bases lay outside the gene matches. Germline V gene data show CDR1 as SGHVS and CDR2 as FQNEAQ. CDR3 bases: TGTGCCAGCATCCACGGGACAGGTGACACCGGGGAGCTGTTTTTT. Protein product: CASIHGTGDTGELFF. The complete variable domain, with remaining parts taken from reference TRBV7-8 and TRBJ2-2, reads GAGVSQSPRYKVAKRGQDVALRCDPISGHVSLFWYQQALGQGPEFLTYFQNEAQLDKSGLPSDRFFAERPEGSVSTLKIQRTQQEDSAVYLCASIHGTGDTGELFFGEGSRLTVL.

This clonotype was recorded at least ten times. This chain connects TRBV29-1 to TRBJ1-1, with 8 bases lining up with TRBD1. The length of the CDR3 is 13 residues. V shed 3 bases and J 7 bases; nucleotides not matched to a gene: 7. CDR1 and CDR2 (germline): SQVTM, ANQGSEA. The CDR3 loop is CSVEWTGRGEAFF. In DNA, the CDR3 is TGCAGCGTTGAGTGGACAGGGCGGGGTGAAGCTTTCTTT.

This chain connects TRBV20-1 to TRBJ1-5; D not resolved. This CDR3 is 14 amino acids long. Trimming pared 4 bases from V and 0 bases from J, leaving 10 bases between. Looked up from germline, CDR1 is DFQATT and CDR2 is SNEGSKA (reference sequence). DNA for the CDR3: TGCAGTGCTAAACCCCGGGGTAGCAATCAGCCCCAGCATTTT. This encodes CSAKPRGSNQPQHF.